The 18 T cell receptor beta chains listed next were all sequenced from one sample in a study of T cell repertoires in cytomegalovirus infection. TCRdb redid the calling of the reads with MiXCR, one entry per CDR3 protein. The table lists fewer than 200,000 distinct CDR3 sequences, roughly 14% of them singletons, with 25% to 30% in the top ten. Sequencing was performed on PBMCs. The source is a human donor in good health (CMV status not recorded). Some clones in this sample may be carry-over from other donors' samples.

This rearrangement joins TRBV5-6 to TRBJ2-4, with 15 bases aligning to TRBD2. The J segment lost 7 bases and the V segment lost 4 bases, leaving 6 bases of the junction unmatched. Germline-derived CDR1 and CDR2 are SGHDT and YYEEEE. This CDR3 has 16 amino acids. The CDR3, as DNA: TGTGCCAGCAGCCGCGGACTAGCGGGAGGGCCGAACATTCAGTACTTC. It specifies CASSRGLAGGPNIQYF.

Many counts were recorded for this clonotype. The V and J genes are TRBV7-2 and TRBJ2-5; D is unclear. Trimming removed 3 bases at V and 1 base at J, with 6 bases between. CDR3 length: 13 residues. Germline V gene lookup returns CDR1 SGHTA and CDR2 FQGNSA. CDR3 loop: CASSLELQETQYF. In DNA, the CDR3 is TGTGCCAGCAGCTTGGAGCTCCAAGAGACCCAGTACTTC.

The chain couples TRBV5-1 to TRBJ1-4, with D uncertain. This CDR3 has 14 residues. With 4 bases removed from V and 2 bases from J, the gap between germline ends came to 9 bases. Germline lookup yields CDR1 SGHRS and CDR2 YFSETQ. The CDR3 coding sequence is TGCGCCAGCAGCCCCTGGCAGACTAATGAAAAACTGTTTTTT. It translates to CASSPWQTNEKLFF.

V gene TRBV6-2 or TRBV6-3 combines with J gene TRBJ2-1, with D possibly TRBD1 on 5 matching bases. The CDR3 totals 14 residues. Trimming cost V 6 bases and J 4 bases, with 13 bases left between them. Germline values: CDR1 MNHEY, CDR2 SVGEGT. CDR3 sequence reads: CASSDVDRYNEQFF. The CDR3 DNA reads as TGTGCCAGCAGCGACGTCGACAGATACAATGAGCAGTTCTTC.

This chain uses TRBV11-3 with TRBJ2-1; the D is unclear. V was clipped by 3 bases and J by 1 base, with 10 bases between them. Germline V CDR1 and CDR2: SGHNT, YENEEA. The CDR3 is made up of 15 amino acids. The CDR3 region is CASSFKATSYNEQFF. CDR3 DNA: TGTGCCAGCAGCTTCAAAGCGACGTCCTACAATGAGCAGTTCTTC.

At least ten counts were recorded for this clonotype. The V and J genes are TRBV7-2 and TRBJ2-5, with 7 positions matching TRBD2. The CDR3 spans 15 residues. CDR1 and CDR2 (germline): SGHTA, FQGNSA. The junction had 10 bases not matched to a gene; V was cut back by 5 bases and J by 4 bases. The chain's CDR3 is CASSATSSVAETQYF. The CDR3 DNA is TGTGCCAGCAGCGCGACTAGCTCTGTGGCAGAGACCCAGTACTTC.

The V and J genes are TRBV7-2 and TRBJ2-2; the D gene is possibly TRBD2 (7 bases). The CDR3 runs 16 residues. Looked up from germline, CDR1 is SGHTA and CDR2 is FQGNSA. V was cut by 5 bases and J by 5 bases, with 18 bases left in between. The CDR3 region has the DNA TGTGCCAGCAGCCCCAAGGTGGGGGGGCGAACCGGGGAGCTGTTTTTT. This translates into CASSPKVGGRTGELFF.

This clonotype was counted a single time. The chain has TRBV20-1 and TRBJ2-1; maybe TRBD2 (5 bases). From germline, CDR1 is DFQATT and CDR2 SNEGSKA (reference sequence). Trimming left V 3 bases short and J 8 bases short, with 11 bases between. The CDR3 totals 12 residues. Here the CDR3 DNA reads TGCAGTGCTAGCGGGGTCGTCGATGAGCAGTTCTTC. Amino acids: CSASGVVDEQFF.

The genes are TRBV7-3 and TRBJ2-5; maybe TRBD2 (6 bases). V dropped 2 bases and J dropped 1 base, with 11 bases sitting between them. CDR1 is SGHTA, CDR2 FQGTGA, per germline. The CDR3 has 15 amino acids. The CDR3 bases are TGTGCCAGCAGCTTAGGGGGAGGCCTCCAAGAGACCCAGTACTTC. Its translation is CASSLGGGLQETQYF.

The chain recombines TRBV19 with TRBJ2-1, with a weak D call TRBD2 (6 bases). There are 13 residues in the CDR3. V was trimmed by 7 bases and J by 7 bases, leaving 14 bases between them. CDR1 is LNHDA, CDR2 SQIVND, per germline (reference sequence). The CDR3 loop is CASMGGGPNEQFF. The DNA of the CDR3 is TGTGCCAGTATGGGGGGAGGCCCGAATGAGCAGTTCTTC.

This chain joins TRBV7-9 and TRBJ2-1; D unresolved. Deletions cut 4 bases from V and 10 bases from J, with 17 bases between. The CDR3 loop spans 14 amino acids. Germline V gene sequence: CDR1 SEHNR, CDR2 FQNEAQ (reference sequence). For the CDR3, the DNA is TGTGCCAGCAGCTCAGAGTGGGGTGGATGGGAGCAGTTCTTC. Its translation is CASSSEWGGWEQFF. The variable domain in full, completed from reference TRBV7-9 and TRBJ2-1, reads DTGVSQNPRHKITKRGQNVTFRCDPISEHNRLYWYRQTLGQGPEFLTYFQNEAQLEKSRLLSDRFSAERPKGSFSTLEIQRTEQGDSAMYLCASSSEWGGWEQFFGPGTRLTVL.

Ten or more counts support this clonotype. The rearrangement uses TRBV7-2 and TRBJ2-7; 8 bases are shared with TRBD2. CDR1 is SGHTA and CDR2 is FQGNSA in the germline V gene. The CDR3 consists of 15 residues. V shed 5 bases, J shed 2 bases, and the junction held 8 bases outside the gene matches. CDR3 protein: CASSRGGRGTYEQYF. As DNA, the CDR3 is TGTGCCAGCAGCCGGGGGGGGAGGGGGACCTACGAGCAGTACTTC. Full variable domain (remainder filled in from reference TRBV7-2 and TRBJ2-7): GAGVSQSPSNKVTEKGKDVELRCDPISGHTALYWYRQSLGQGLEFLIYFQGNSAPDKSGLPSDRFSAERTGGSVSTLTIQRTQQEDSAVYLCASSRGGRGTYEQYFGPGTRLTVT.

The rearrangement joins TRBV6-2 or TRBV6-3 to TRBJ1-3; D not resolved. The V and J ends lost 4 bases and 3 bases respectively, with 7 bases between them. The CDR3 extends over 13 amino acids. CDR1 MNHEY and CDR2 SVGEGT come from the germline V gene. The CDR3 loop reads CASSWDYGNTIYF. DNA of the CDR3: TGTGCCAGCAGTTGGGATTATGGAAACACCATATATTTT.

The chain employs TRBV20-1 and TRBJ1-3; tentatively, D is TRBD1 (5 bases). Trimming removed 0 bases from V and 7 bases from J, with 13 bases in between. Germline V gene lookup returns CDR1 DFQATT and CDR2 SNEGSKA (reference sequence). The CDR3 sequence is 14 residues long. The CDR3 here is CSARDGGRVNTIYF. In DNA, the CDR3 is TGCAGTGCTAGAGATGGGGGGAGGGTCAACACCATATATTTT.

The rearrangement joins TRBV5-6 to TRBJ2-1; 9 nucleotides align to TRBD2. Germline loops: CDR1 SGHDT, CDR2 YYEEEE. The V gene end was trimmed by 3 bases and the J gene end by 7 bases; junction bases not matched to a gene: 20. The CDR3 extends over 19 amino acids. The CDR3 sequence: CASSSLNSGVSGRGNEQFF. The CDR3 coding sequence is TGTGCCAGCAGCTCATTAAACTCGGGGGTTAGCGGGAGAGGTAATGAGCAGTTCTTC.

The chain links TRBV29-1 to TRBJ2-7, with 8 bases identical to TRBD1. This CDR3 comprises 12 residues. J gave up 3 bases and V 7 bases, and 5 bases lay outside the gene matches. CDR1 and CDR2 from the germline V gene are SQVTM and ANQGSEA. The CDR3 spells CSGATGGYEQYF. The CDR3 bases are TGCAGCGGTGCAACAGGGGGCTACGAGCAGTACTTC.

The table lists this clonotype with many counts. The chain links TRBV12-3 or TRBV12-4 to TRBJ1-3, with TRBD1 identical over 7 bases. V trimming: 5 bases; J trimming: 0 bases; junction bases outside the gene matches: 4. The length of the CDR3 is 15 residues. The DNA for the CDR3 is TGTGCCAGCAGTAGCCAGGGGGGCTCTGGAAACACCATATATTTT. Encoded protein: CASSSQGGSGNTIYF.

This clonotype has a count of ten or more. This chain links TRBV7-6 with TRBJ2-6; the D gene is possibly TRBD2 (7 bases). Germline V gene lookup returns CDR1 SGHVS and CDR2 FNYEAQ. CDR3 size: 16 residues. Trimming shortened V by 9 bases and J by 0 bases, and 15 bases separated the two germline ends. In nucleotides, the CDR3 is TGTGCCAGTACAGGGAGGGTCAGCTCTGGGGCCAACGTCCTGACTTTC. Encoded protein: CASTGRVSSGANVLTF.